Here is one T cell receptor (beta chain) with its context. Authors' methods: Using reference gene primer amplification, nucleated cell counts were estimated. Assay: immunoSEQ multiplex PCR; the TCRdb copy retains only in-frame clones and omits some. V and J calls and clone size are copied from that table; D and trimming were computed from the DNA. The repertoire has 150,000 or so clones, approximately 82% of them found once; the top ten carry 3.6%. The entry originates in a study of blood T cell repertoires in COVID-19. Looking at the study overall: The United States, Italy and Spain provided the acute and convalescent COVID-19 samples. Nucleic acid was either cDNA or gDNA, and it came from T cells, B-cell-depleted T cells, or PBMCs.

Individuals drawn from under 30 US areas were about 18 to 100 years old. J lost 7 bases, V lost 7 bases, and 10 bases had no gene match. Germline CDR1 SGHRS, CDR2 YFSETQ. The CDR3 sequence is 15 residues long. The chain has TRBV5-1 and TRBJ1-5; TRBD1 matches 11 bases. The sample taken for sequencing was PBMCs or T cells enriched from blood (not recorded which). The TCR sequence derives from a woman aged 50 to 60 in a cohort exposed to, infected with or recovered from COVID-19 (not recorded which). The CDR3 nucleotides read TGCGCCAGCTCACGGACAGGGGGCTCGGGGCAGCCCCAGCATTTT. Its translation: CASSRTGGSGQPQHF.